The rows below give T cell receptor beta chains drawn from one sample of a study of shared clonotypes between healthy human individuals. TCRdb's copy holds only in-frame clones and misses some; the assay was immunoSEQ multiplex PCR. The sample consists of approximately 2,200,000 clones, about 93% of them appearing once. The sample consisted of naive CD8+ T cells from PBMCs. The receptor set was obtained from a man younger than 35 in good health. Some clones in this sample may be carry-over from other donors' samples. Each CDR3 is given with its conserved first and last residue. D genes are given only for firm matches. Clone size is not always given. Where it is, it says once, few, many or a class for expanded clones.

J gene	clone size	D gene	V gene	CDR3 protein	CDR3 DNA
TRBJ2-1	.	TRBD1	TRBV11-2	CASRRDRGPYNEQFF	TGTGCCAGCCGACGGGACAGGGGGCCCTACAATGAGCAGTTCTTC
TRBJ1-5	.	.	TRBV6-1	CASSAGAGRNQPQHF	TGTGCCAGCAGTGCGGGGGCAGGGCGCAATCAGCCCCAGCATTTT
TRBJ1-2	.	TRBD1	TRBV6-1	CASSGRDRIGYTF	TGTGCCAGCAGTGGCCGGGACAGAATTGGCTACACCTTC
TRBJ2-2	.	.	TRBV6-5	CASRSWRNTGELFF	TGTGCCAGCAGGTCCTGGAGGAACACCGGGGAGCTGTTTTTT
TRBJ1-1	.	.	TRBV28	CASIQNQNTEAFF	TGTGCCAGCATCCAGAACCAGAACACTGAAGCTTTCTTT
TRBJ2-7	.	TRBD1	TRBV10-1	CASSDSTGGFDEQYF	TGCGCCAGCAGTGATAGTACAGGGGGGTTCGACGAGCAGTACTTC
TRBJ1-1	few	.	TRBV7-8	CASGFEGAFF	TGTGCCAGCGGATTCGAGGGAGCTTTCTTT
TRBJ2-1	.	.	TRBV7-6	CASSLGTGSYNEQFF	TGTGCCAGCAGCTTAGGAACGGGGTCCTACAATGAGCAGTTCTTC
TRBJ2-1	.	TRBD1	TRBV11-2	CASSETGGPYNEQFF	TGTGCCAGCAGCGAAACAGGGGGACCCTACAATGAGCAGTTCTTC
TRBJ2-1	once	.	TRBV11-2	CASSSGEVLGDEQFF	TGTGCCAGCAGCTCTGGGGAGGTACTCGGGGATGAGCAGTTCTTC
TRBJ2-7	.	TRBD2	TRBV28	CASSLRGSGRSYEQYF	TGTGCCAGCAGTTTACGAGGTAGCGGGAGGTCCTACGAGCAGTACTTC
TRBJ2-1	once	.	TRBV4-1	CASSQDMGGNEQFF	TGCGCCAGCAGCCAAGATATGGGGGGCAATGAGCAGTTCTTC
TRBJ1-1	.	.	TRBV10-2	CASSPSRGNTEAFF	TGCGCCAGCAGTCCGTCAAGGGGAAACACTGAAGCTTTCTTT
TRBJ2-1	.	.	TRBV5-1	CASRQNNEQFF	TGCGCCAGCAGACAGAACAATGAGCAGTTCTTC
TRBJ1-5	.	.	TRBV30	CAWSPGGNQPQHF	TGTGCCTGGAGTCCCGGGGGCAATCAGCCCCAGCATTTT
TRBJ2-1	.	TRBD1	TRBV7-9	CASSLPEGANEQFF	TGTGCCAGCAGCCTCCCTGAGGGGGCGAATGAGCAGTTCTTC
TRBJ1-2	.	.	TRBV7-3	CASSLTGGYTF	TGTGCCAGCAGCCTAACCGGGGGCTACACCTTC
TRBJ2-1	.	.	TRBV4-1	CASSQGYNEQFF	TGCGCCAGCAGCCAGGGCTACAATGAGCAGTTCTTC
TRBJ1-2	.	.	TRBV15	CATSLKGTANYGYTF	TGTGCCACCAGCCTAAAGGGCACAGCTAACTATGGCTACACCTTC
TRBJ2-3	.	TRBD2	TRBV27	CASSWTRSGNTQYF	TGTGCCAGCAGTTGGACTCGAAGCGGGAATACGCAGTATTTT
TRBJ1-1	.	.	TRBV18	CASSPPGNPEAFF	TGTGCCAGCTCACCACCAGGGAACCCTGAAGCTTTCTTT
TRBJ1-2	.	.	TRBV6-5	CASSPTRNYGYTF	TGTGCCAGCAGCCCAACTCGGAACTATGGCTACACCTTC
TRBJ2-7	.	TRBD2	TRBV5-1	CASSLVRQREGSYEQYF	TGCGCCAGCAGCTTGGTCCGTCAGCGGGAGGGGTCCTACGAGCAGTACTTC
TRBJ1-2	.	TRBD1	TRBV29-1	CSAGTGGNYGYTF	TGCAGCGCCGGGACAGGGGGCAACTATGGCTACACCTTC
TRBJ2-1	.	TRBD2	TRBV5-1	CASSLPSRAGGPYNEQFF	TGCGCCAGCAGCTTGCCTTCTCGGGCGGGAGGGCCCTACAATGAGCAGTTCTTC
TRBJ2-1	.	.	TRBV4-1	CASRMTQGPNEQFF	TGCGCCAGCAGAATGACCCAGGGACCCAATGAGCAGTTCTTC
TRBJ1-5	.	TRBD1	TRBV6-5	CASSPGQGMVQPQHF	TGTGCCAGCAGCCCCGGACAGGGGATGGTTCAGCCCCAGCATTTT
TRBJ2-7	.	.	TRBV9	CASAQGNSYEQYF	TGTGCCAGCGCCCAGGGAAATTCCTACGAGCAGTACTTC
TRBJ2-7	.	.	TRBV21-1	CASSKVGSSGSYEQYF	TGTGCCAGCAGCAAAGTGGGTAGTAGCGGGAGTTACGAGCAGTACTTC
TRBJ1-1	.	.	TRBV27	CASSKTGNSNTEAFF	TGTGCCAGCAGTAAAACAGGGAATTCGAACACTGAAGCTTTCTTT
TRBJ1-1	.	TRBD1	TRBV6-5	CASSYSTGGLNTEAFF	TGTGCCAGCAGTTACTCGACAGGGGGCTTGAACACTGAAGCTTTCTTT
TRBJ1-2	.	TRBD1	TRBV29-1	CSVPSTGILYGYTF	TGCAGCGTTCCGTCGACAGGGATTCTTTATGGCTACACCTTC